This is a list of T cell receptor beta chains from one sample in a study of CD8 T cells in Susac syndrome. MiXCR, run by TCRdb on the immunoSEQ multiplex PCR reads, gives a single entry per CDR3 protein. The profile shows 150,000 to 200,000 distinct CDR3 sequences, approximately 90% of them singletons. The sample was CD4+ T cells from PBMCs. The receptors were sampled from a human donor in good health. CDR3s include the opening cysteine and the closing phenylalanine or tryptophan. The D gene is left open where the match is weak. Clone size is stated in some rows and not others, as once, few, many or a class when expanded.

size | J | V | D | DNA | CDR3
NA | TRBJ2-2 | TRBV10-2 | NA | TGCGCCAGCAGTGAGTTTGCCCCAGGGAACACCGGGGAGCTGTTTTTT | CASSEFAPGNTGELFF
NA | TRBJ2-5 | TRBV5-1 | NA | TGCGCCAGCAGCGCTATACAGGGTGGAGAGACCCAGTACTTC | CASSAIQGGETQYF
once | TRBJ2-1 | TRBV29-1 | TRBD2 | TGCAGCGTTGGGGGGATTAGCGGGGGGGCGGTTGAGCAGTTCTTC | CSVGGISGGAVEQFF
NA | TRBJ2-1 | TRBV28 | NA | TGTGCCAGCAGCCCTCAGGTAGCGCAGGGGAACAATGAGCAGTTCTTC | CASSPQVAQGNNEQFF
NA | TRBJ1-6 | TRBV7-2 | NA | TGTGCCAGCAGCTTAGAAAACAGTTCACCCCTCCACTTT | CASSLENSSPLHF
NA | TRBJ2-2 | TRBV27 | NA | TGTGCCAGCAGTGTTAGGAACACCGGGGAGCTGTTTTTT | CASSVRNTGELFF
NA | TRBJ1-2 | TRBV19 | NA | TGTGCCAGTAGTTACAGAGAATATGGCTACACCTTC | CASSYREYGYTF
NA | TRBJ2-7 | TRBV29-1 | TRBD1 | TGCAGCGTGGCGACAGGGGCGTTCTCCTACGAGCAGTACTTC | CSVATGAFSYEQYF
NA | TRBJ2-4 | TRBV6-2/TRBV6-3 | NA | TGTGCCAGCAGTTACCAGAAAAACATTCAGTACTTC | CASSYQKNIQYF
NA | TRBJ1-1 | TRBV25-1 | NA | TGTGCCAGCAGTGGTTATTTGGGGAACACTGAAGCTTTCTTT | CASSGYLGNTEAFF
NA | TRBJ2-3 | TRBV3-1 | NA | TGTGCCAGCAGCCAAGATAAAGCGGGCACAGATACGCAGTATTTT | CASSQDKAGTDTQYF
NA | TRBJ1-1 | TRBV5-1 | TRBD1 | TGCGCCAGCAGCGTGTGGACAGGGGGTGACACTGAAGCTTTCTTT | CASSVWTGGDTEAFF
once | TRBJ1-5 | TRBV2 | NA | TGTGCCAGCAGTGAAGCGGTTGGGGATCAGCCCCAGCATTTT | CASSEAVGDQPQHF
NA | TRBJ2-5 | TRBV10-3 | NA | TGTGCCATCAGTTCCCACGCAGACCAAGAGACCCAGTACTTC | CAISSHADQETQYF
NA | TRBJ2-7 | TRBV10-3 | TRBD1 | TGTGCCATCAGAAAGGGACAGGGGGCAAGTAACGAGCAGTACTTC | CAIRKGQGASNEQYF
NA | TRBJ2-1 | TRBV28 | NA | TGTGCCAGCAGTCAGACCTACAATGAGCAGTTCTTC | CASSQTYNEQFF
NA | TRBJ1-6 | TRBV20-1 | NA | TGCAGTGCTAGACGGGAGAGCTTCTATAATTCACCCCTCCACTTT | CSARRESFYNSPLHF
NA | TRBJ2-1 | TRBV7-2 | TRBD2 | TGTGCCAGCAGCCGGGGGCTAGCGGGCTCCCCCGAGCAGTTCTTC | CASSRGLAGSPEQFF
NA | TRBJ2-3 | TRBV25-1 | TRBD2 | TGTGCCACCCAAAGGGGAACTAGCGGAACCACAGATACGCAGTATTTT | CATQRGTSGTTDTQYF
NA | TRBJ2-7 | TRBV7-2 | NA | TGTGCCAGCAGCTTAGGGGGGGAAGGGAAGCAGTACTTC | CASSLGGEGKQYF
NA | TRBJ2-2 | TRBV5-6 | NA | TGTGCCAGCAGCTTGTTCTCTGCGAGGGTCGGGGAGCTGTTTTTT | CASSLFSARVGELFF
NA | TRBJ2-7 | TRBV18 | NA | TGTGCCAGCTCACCAGGGGTGGGGGGCGAGCAGTACTTC | CASSPGVGGEQYF
NA | TRBJ2-7 | TRBV28 | TRBD2 | TGTGCCAGCAGTTTATCAGGGACTAGCGGAGACTACGAGCAGTACTTC | CASSLSGTSGDYEQYF
NA | TRBJ2-7 | TRBV5-1 | TRBD1 | TGCGCCAGCAGCCCAGGGGGTAACTCCTACGAGCAGTACTTC | CASSPGGNSYEQYF
once | TRBJ1-1 | TRBV2 | NA | TGTGCCAGCAGCCAACAGGGATGGGACACTGAAGTTTTCTTT | CASSQQGWDTEVFF
NA | TRBJ2-7 | TRBV6-6 | TRBD2 | TGTGCCAGCAGTTACGGGGAGGGTTACGAGCAGTACTTC | CASSYGEGYEQYF
NA | TRBJ2-7 | TRBV5-1 | NA | TGCGCCAGCAGCTCCGACCCAAGCTCCTACGAGCAGTACTTC | CASSSDPSSYEQYF
few | TRBJ2-3 | TRBV6-2/TRBV6-3 | NA | TGTGCCAGCAGTTACGTAGATACGCAGTATTTT | CASSYVDTQYF
NA | TRBJ2-7 | TRBV27 | TRBD2 | TGTGCCAGCAGTTTAAGACTAGCGGGAGGCCGCTCCTACGAGCAGTACTTC | CASSLRLAGGRSYEQYF
NA | TRBJ2-3 | TRBV21-1 | NA | TGTGCCAGCAGCAGTGGGATCTCAGATACGCAGTATTTT | CASSSGISDTQYF
NA | TRBJ2-2 | TRBV19 | TRBD1 | TGTGCCAGTAGGGGGCAGGGGGCAGGAACCGGGGAGCTGTTTTTT | CASRGQGAGTGELFF
once | TRBJ2-1 | TRBV7-3 | NA | TGTGCCAGCAGCCCTCAGCCGAACAATGAGCAGTTCTTC | CASSPQPNNEQFF
once | TRBJ1-2 | TRBV19 | NA | TGTGCCAGTACAGCCGGGGATGGCTACACCTTC | CASTAGDGYTF
NA | TRBJ2-7 | TRBV27 | NA | TGTGCCAGCAGCCCAAAGGGGTCCGACTACGAGCAGTACTTC | CASSPKGSDYEQYF
NA | TRBJ1-2 | TRBV27 | NA | TGTGCCAGCAGTGAGGGAGAGAACTATGGCTACACCTTC | CASSEGENYGYTF
NA | TRBJ2-3 | TRBV29-1 | TRBD1 | TGCAGCGTTGAGGCACAGGGGGCGCGAGATACGCAGTATTTT | CSVEAQGARDTQYF
once | TRBJ2-1 | TRBV6-2/TRBV6-3 | NA | TGTGCCAGCAGCTATGAGAGATACAATGAGCAGTTCTTC | CASSYERYNEQFF
NA | TRBJ2-3 | TRBV11-2 | NA | TGTGCCAGCAGCCTTATGGCGTCTTCAGATACGCAGTATTTT | CASSLMASSDTQYF
NA | TRBJ1-6 | TRBV7-2 | NA | TGTGCCAGCAGCTTAAGTCGGGCCCCTAATTCACCCCTCCACTTT | CASSLSRAPNSPLHF
NA | TRBJ2-7 | TRBV7-2 | NA | TGTGCCAGCAGCTTAGCCGCAGGTATTACCTACGAGCAGTACTTC | CASSLAAGITYEQYF
NA | TRBJ2-7 | TRBV5-1 | TRBD1 | TGCGCCAGCAGCCAGGGACAGGGGCCCTACGAGCAGTACTTC | CASSQGQGPYEQYF
once | TRBJ2-7 | TRBV11-2 | TRBD1 | TGTGCCAGCAGCTTAGGCGGGACAGGGGGCCTCGAGCAGTACTTC | CASSLGGTGGLEQYF
NA | TRBJ1-3 | TRBV7-9 | NA | TGTGCCAGCAGCGTAAAGGGCCCCTCTGGAAACACCATATATTTT | CASSVKGPSGNTIYF
few | TRBJ1-1 | TRBV12-3/TRBV12-4 | TRBD1 | TGTGCCAGCAGTCTCGGACAGGGGGCAACTGAAGCTTTCTTT | CASSLGQGATEAFF
NA | TRBJ2-1 | TRBV2 | NA | TGTGCCAGCATCGAACTAGCATACAATGAGCAGTTCTTC | CASIELAYNEQFF
NA | TRBJ2-2 | TRBV10-3 | TRBD2 | TGTGCCATCAGCCCGGGACTAGCGTCCGGGGAGCTGTTTTTT | CAISPGLASGELFF
few | TRBJ2-7 | TRBV5-1 | NA | TGCGCCAGCAGCTTGACTAGTACCTACGAGCAGTACTTC | CASSLTSTYEQYF
NA | TRBJ2-7 | TRBV2 | NA | TGTGCCAGCAGTACCCTTAAGCTCCTCGAGCAGTACTTC | CASSTLKLLEQYF
NA | TRBJ1-5 | TRBV7-2 | NA | TGTGCCAGCCTCCGGGACCGCAATCAGCCCCAGCATTTT | CASLRDRNQPQHF
few | TRBJ1-5 | TRBV20-1 | TRBD1 | TGCAGTGCTGGGACAGGGCTTAATCAGCCCCAGCATTTT | CSAGTGLNQPQHF
NA | TRBJ1-6 | TRBV2 | TRBD1 | TGTGCCAGCAGTTCCCCGGGACAGCCTAATTCACCCCTCCACTTT | CASSSPGQPNSPLHF